A single sample is the source of the 31 T cell receptor beta chains below, sequenced in a study of cytomegalovirus exposure and HLA in healthy donors. PCR used 60 Vbeta primers and 13 Jbeta primers. Here immunoSEQ multiplex PCR was the method, and the copy in TCRdb shows in-frame clones only, minus some. Of about 110,000 clones detected, 76% appear once; the ten largest clones hold approximately 2.2%. Sequenced sample: PBMCs. The receptor source for this set is a man younger than 35 in good health and CMV-seronegative.

The V and J genes are TRBV9 and TRBJ2-1; 13 bases are shared with TRBD2. Per germline, CDR1 SGDLS and CDR2 YYNGEE. V lost 3 bases, J lost 1 base, and 4 bases stayed unmatched. The CDR3 is made up of 17 amino acids. The chain's CDR3 is CASSGLAGGLSYNEQFF. As DNA, the CDR3 is TGTGCCAGCAGCGGACTAGCGGGGGGTTTATCCTACAATGAGCAGTTCTTC.

Concerning this clone itself: Distinct nucleotide sequences in the sample also encode this CDR3. CDR3 protein: CASSPGGRGNTEAFF. In DNA, the CDR3 is TGTGCCAGCAGCCCAGGGGGCAGGGGGAACACTGAAGCTTTCTTT. The V call is TRBV11-3, the J call TRBJ1-1; 8 positions agree with TRBD1. Germline assignment: CDR1 SGHNT and CDR2 YENEEA. With 5 bases clipped from V and 1 base from J, the junction kept 6 bases outside the gene matches. The CDR3 loop spans 15 amino acids.

This clone was seen only a few times. The rearrangement uses TRBV5-1 and TRBJ2-7, with 9 nucleotides matching TRBD1. The CDR3 spans 15 residues. Germline V gives CDR1 SGHRS, CDR2 YFSETQ. J was trimmed by 2 bases and V by 0 bases; bases with no gene match: 3. The DNA of the CDR3 is TGCGCCAGCAGCTTGGGTGGACAGGGGACCTACGAGCAGTACTTC. As protein: CASSLGGQGTYEQYF.

The chain links TRBV7-2 to TRBJ2-5; 8 nucleotides match TRBD1. V lost 4 bases and J lost 4; bases outside the gene matches: 8. The CDR3 runs to 15 residues. Germline V lookup: CDR1 SGHTA, CDR2 FQGNSA. The CDR3 region has the DNA TGTGCCAGCAGCTGGGGCGACAGGGGTGTAGAGACCCAGTACTTC. Translation gives CASSWGDRGVETQYF.

Only one count was recorded for this clone. The chain has TRBV6-1 and TRBJ2-3; the match to TRBD1 covers 7 bases. The V segment lost 1 base and the J segment 4 bases; nucleotides outside the gene matches: 11. CDR3 length: 17 residues. Per germline, CDR1 MNHNS and CDR2 SASEGT. CDR3 DNA sequence: TGTGCCAGCAGTGAAGGGGTGGCCAGGGGGATTGCAGATACGCAGTATTTT. As protein: CASSEGVARGIADTQYF.

V usage is TRBV6-5 and J usage is TRBJ1-5; D call uncertain. The germline V and J ends were trimmed by 6 bases and 6 bases, with 15 bases remaining between them. The germline V gene encodes CDR1 MNHEY and CDR2 SVGAGI. The CDR3 has 14 residues. The CDR3 protein is CASSRRGGSQPQHF. CDR3 coding DNA: TGTGCCAGCAGCCGCCGGGGTGGAAGTCAGCCCCAGCATTTT.

This chain connects TRBV6-6 to TRBJ1-4; D call uncertain. The CDR3 is 12 residues long. Looked up from germline, CDR1 is MNHNY and CDR2 is SVGAGI (reference sequence). Trimming took 2 bases from V and 8 from J, leaving 6 bases between them. The CDR3 protein is CASSYRYEKLFF. DNA for the CDR3: TGTGCCAGCAGTTACCGCTACGAAAAACTGTTTTTT.

The chain couples TRBV5-6 to TRBJ1-6, with D hard to call. V was cut by 4 bases and J by 4 bases, with 21 bases left in between. The CDR3 runs 18 residues. The germline gives CDR1 SGHDT, CDR2 YYEEEE. The CDR3 DNA is TGTGCCAGCAGCCGTCGACTCTCCGGGGAATCGTATAATTCACCCCTCCACTTT. This gives the protein CASSRRLSGESYNSPLHF.

The chain employs TRBV27 and TRBJ2-3; TRBD2 matches 7 bases. This CDR3 is 15 amino acids long. The germline gives CDR1 MNHEY, CDR2 SMNVEV (reference sequence). The trim removed 5 bases at V and 0 bases at J, leaving 5 bases unmatched. CDR3 nucleotides: TGTGCCAGCAGTCCTAGCGGAGTTAGCACAGATACGCAGTATTTT. Its translation is CASSPSGVSTDTQYF.

This chain connects TRBV6-5 to TRBJ2-5, with 10 bases fitting TRBD2. The V segment lost 6 bases and the J segment 4 bases; nucleotides outside the gene matches: 8. Germline V gives CDR1 MNHEY, CDR2 SVGAGI. The CDR3 has 15 amino acids. The CDR3 sequence is CASRSGGAGVETQYF. CDR3 bases: TGTGCCAGCAGAAGCGGGGGGGCCGGGGTAGAGACCCAGTACTTC.

This rearrangement joins TRBV2 to TRBJ1-2, with D possibly TRBD1 on 6 matching bases. The CDR3 length is 14 residues. Germline-derived CDR1 and CDR2 are SNHLY and FYNNEI. V was trimmed by 6 bases and J by 4 bases, leaving 15 bases between them. The CDR3 DNA sequence: TGTGCCAGCAGCCAAGGGACACTCAGCTATGGCTACACCTTC. Its protein is CASSQGTLSYGYTF.

The J gene is TRBJ1-4, the V gene TRBV19, with D maybe TRBD1 (5 bases). The CDR3 has 13 residues. Germline-derived CDR1 and CDR2 are LNHDA and SQIVND (reference sequence). V shed 3 bases and J shed 13 bases, with 15 bases lying between them. The CDR3 spells CASSISGRQGLFF. The CDR3 coding sequence is TGTGCCAGTAGTATCTCAGGGAGGCAAGGACTGTTTTTT.

Notes on this clone: One end of the junction does not line up with germline, which may come from a read error. This rearrangement joins TRBV5-1 to TRBJ1-3; tentative D call: TRBD1 (5 bases). Looked up from germline, CDR1 is SGHRS and CDR2 is YFSETQ. The CDR3 runs 15 residues. The CDR3, as DNA: TGCGCCAGCAGCCCGGGGGACTTCTCTGGAAACACCGTATATTTT. Translating it yields CASSPGDFSGNTVYF.

This chain connects TRBV6-5 to TRBJ2-1; TRBD1 might be the D (5 bases). The CDR3 runs to 13 residues. The ends were cut back, 3 bases at V and 10 bases at J, with 13 bases in the middle. Germline CDR1 MNHEY, CDR2 SVGAGI. The CDR3 reads CASSYGAPREQFF. The CDR3 DNA reads as TGTGCCAGCAGTTATGGGGCCCCCAGAGAGCAGTTCTTC.

V is TRBV7-6 and J is TRBJ2-7, with D possibly being TRBD1 (6 bases). The germline gives CDR1 SGHVS, CDR2 FNYEAQ. This CDR3 has 12 amino acids. The V gene lost 0 bases and the J gene lost 7 bases, with 7 bases spanning the gap. The chain's CDR3 is CASSLAGGEQYF. CDR3 bases: TGTGCCAGCAGCTTAGCAGGGGGTGAGCAGTACTTC. The full variable domain, in which reference TRBV7-6 and TRBJ2-7 provide the parts outside the CDR3, is GAGVSQSPRYKVTKRGQDVALRCDPISGHVSLYWYRQALGQGPEFLTYFNYEAQQDKSGLPNDRFSAERPEGSISTLTIQRTEQRDSAMYRCASSLAGGEQYFGPGTRLTVT.

CDR3 nucleotides: TGTGCCAGCAGCTTGGAGTCAGGGATGGTAGATCTGTACAATGAGCAGTTCTTC. Translated: CASSLESGMVDLYNEQFF. The chain recombines TRBV5-5 with TRBJ2-1, with D perhaps TRBD1 (5 bases). Germline values: CDR1 SGHKS, CDR2 YYEKEE (reference sequence). The CDR3 runs 18 residues. V was cut by 0 bases and J by 4 bases, with 20 bases left in between. The full variable domain, in which reference TRBV5-5 and TRBJ2-1 provide the parts outside the CDR3, is DAGVTQSPTHLIKTRGQQVTLRCSPISGHKSVSWYQQVLGQGPQFIFQYYEKEERGRGNFPDRFSARQFPNYSSELNVNALLLGDSALYLCASSLESGMVDLYNEQFFGPGTRLTVL.

The chain uses TRBV7-2 and TRBJ2-5; a possible D gene is TRBD2 (6 bases). Germline values: CDR1 SGHTA, CDR2 FQGNSA. This CDR3 region has 14 residues. The V end was cut by 3 bases, the J end by 5 bases, with 13 bases between. The CDR3 DNA is TGTGCCAGCAGCTTGGGAAAGGGACTGGAGACCCAGTACTTC. It specifies CASSLGKGLETQYF.

V and J are TRBV5-1 and TRBJ2-5; D remains unclear. Trimming took 0 bases from V and 5 from J, leaving 17 bases between them. This CDR3 is 16 amino acids long. The V gene's germline CDR1 is SGHRS and CDR2 YFSETQ. The DNA for the CDR3 is TGCGCCAGCAGCTTGGGGGTGTATCGGGTGGTGGAGACCCAGTACTTC. Protein sequence: CASSLGVYRVVETQYF. Based on the CDR3 plus reference TRBV5-1 and TRBJ2-5, the full variable domain is KAGVTQTPRYLIKTRGQQVTLSCSPISGHRSVSWYQQTPGQGLQFLFEYFSETQRNKGNFPGRFSGRQFSNSRSEMNVSTLELGDSALYLCASSLGVYRVVETQYFGPGTRLLVL.

V usage is TRBV11-2 and J usage is TRBJ1-4; 9 nucleotides align to TRBD1. V lost 5 bases, J lost 3 bases, and 4 bases stayed unmatched. The CDR3 is 15 amino acids. Germline-derived CDR1 and CDR2 are SGHAT and FQNNGV. The CDR3 reads CASSARTGANEKLFF. The CDR3 region has the DNA TGTGCCAGCAGCGCTCGGACAGGGGCTAATGAAAAACTGTTTTTT. The full variable domain, its missing parts supplied by reference TRBV11-2 and TRBJ1-4, is EAGVAQSPRYKIIEKRQSVAFWCNPISGHATLYWYQQILGQGPKLLIQFQNNGVVDDSQLPKDRFSAERLKGVDSTLKIQPAKLEDSAVYLCASSARTGANEKLFFGSGTQLSVL.

This rearrangement joins TRBV7-9 to TRBJ2-2, with 8 positions matching TRBD1. Germline trimming cut 5 bases from V and 7 bases from J; bases unmatched to any gene: 18. Germline V lookup: CDR1 SEHNR, CDR2 FQNEAQ (reference sequence). This CDR3 is 18 amino acids long. The CDR3 loop is CASSHPDRGRGRVGELFF. CDR3 sequence (DNA): TGTGCCAGCAGCCATCCTGACCGGGGCAGGGGGCGCGTCGGGGAGCTGTTTTTT. Together with reference TRBV7-9 and TRBJ2-2, the CDR3 gives the full variable domain: DTGVSQNPRHKITKRGQNVTFRCDPISEHNRLYWYRQTLGQGPEFLTYFQNEAQLEKSRLLSDRFSAERPKGSFSTLEIQRTEQGDSAMYLCASSHPDRGRGRVGELFFGEGSRLTVL.

V usage is TRBV7-2 and J usage is TRBJ2-2; D is ambiguous. The CDR3 is 15 residues long. The germline V gene has CDR1 SGHTA and CDR2 FQGNSA. V lost 5 bases, J lost 0 bases, and 10 bases lay in between. CDR3 sequence: CASSLAPANTGELFF. The CDR3 DNA follows: TGTGCCAGCAGCCTGGCCCCCGCGAACACCGGGGAGCTGTTTTTT.

The chain joins TRBV29-1 to TRBJ2-2; the D gene is possibly TRBD2 (6 bases). The CDR3 is 11 residues long. The V gene's germline CDR1 is SQVTM and CDR2 ANQGSEA. Trimming took 6 bases from V and 6 from J, leaving 8 bases between them. CDR3 in amino acids: CSVWGAGELFF. The DNA for the CDR3 is TGCAGCGTGTGGGGGGCCGGGGAGCTGTTTTTT.

This clone showed up just once. V usage is TRBV2 and J usage is TRBJ2-3, with 7 bases aligning to TRBD2. The germline V gene encodes CDR1 SNHLY and CDR2 FYNNEI. The CDR3 extends over 15 amino acids. V was clipped by 3 bases and J by 3 bases; unmatched bases: 6. The CDR3 coding sequence is TGTGCCAGCAGTGAGGAGCGGGGAAGGACAGATACGCAGTATTTT. This encodes CASSEERGRTDTQYF.

This clone was detected only once. This chain connects TRBV10-3 to TRBJ2-7, with a weak D call TRBD2 (7 bases). The V gene lost 3 bases and the J gene lost 3 bases, with 15 bases spanning the gap. Germline CDR1 ENHRY, CDR2 SYGVKD. The CDR3 loop spans 15 amino acids. DNA of the CDR3: TGTGCCATCAGTGACTCGGGGAGGGGGGTCTACGAGCAGTACTTC. Translated, it gives CAISDSGRGVYEQYF.

This clone was detected a few times. The V gene is TRBV4-2, the J gene TRBJ2-3, with D unclear. The CDR3 runs 15 residues. The V end lost 0 bases, the J end lost 4 bases, and 11 bases lay between the germline ends. The germline V gene has CDR1 LGHNA and CDR2 YNFKEQ. This CDR3 reads CASSQEDVGPDTQYF. The CDR3 DNA reads as TGTGCCAGCAGCCAAGAGGATGTGGGCCCAGATACGCAGTATTTT.

The chain combines TRBV4-2 with TRBJ2-5; 9 bases are a match to TRBD2. The trim removed 1 base at V and 6 bases at J, leaving 6 bases unmatched. This CDR3 comprises 15 residues. CDR1 and CDR2 (germline): LGHNA, YNFKEQ. CDR3 residues: CASSQVSGGRQTQYF. The CDR3 DNA is TGTGCCAGCAGCCAAGTAAGCGGGGGGCGGCAGACCCAGTACTTC.

The chain has TRBV5-1 and TRBJ2-7; 11 bases map to TRBD2. The V and J ends lost 0 bases and 0 bases, in that order; junction bases with no gene match: 5. The CDR3 loop spans 17 amino acids. Per the germline V gene, CDR1 is SGHRS and CDR2 is YFSETQ. CDR3 sequence: CASSLGLAGPSSYEQYF. In DNA, the CDR3 is TGCGCCAGCAGCTTGGGACTAGCGGGGCCTAGCTCCTACGAGCAGTACTTC.

This clone was seen only once. V and J are TRBV18 and TRBJ2-1, with TRBD2 matching over 10 bases. Germline CDR1 KGHSH, CDR2 LQKENI. The CDR3 is made up of 16 amino acids. Trimming at V came to 3 bases and at J to 0 bases, leaving 2 bases not matched to a gene. CDR3 sequence (DNA): TGTGCCAGCTCACCGCTAGCGGGGGACTCCTACAATGAGCAGTTCTTC. Residues: CASSPLAGDSYNEQFF.

This clone occurred once. This chain connects TRBV2 to TRBJ1-1; D unresolved. CDR1 and CDR2 from the germline V gene are SNHLY and FYNNEI. V was cut by 1 base and J by 0 bases, with 3 bases left in between. This CDR3 region has 13 residues. The CDR3 coding sequence is TGTGCCAGCAGTGAAGGAGTGAACACTGAAGCTTTCTTT. As protein: CASSEGVNTEAFF.

V usage is TRBV7-2 and J usage is TRBJ1-4; possible D gene TRBD1, 6 bases. The CDR3 sequence is 13 residues long. Deletions cut 3 bases from V and 7 bases from J, with 9 bases between. The germline V gene has CDR1 SGHTA and CDR2 FQGNSA. The CDR3 nucleotides are TGTGCCAGCAGCTTGGGACATGTTGAAAAACTGTTTTTT. Its translation is CASSLGHVEKLFF.

The chain has TRBV6-1 and TRBJ1-1; D ambiguous. V gave up 6 bases and J gave up 0 bases, with 8 bases separating them. This CDR3 spans 13 amino acids. Germline V CDR1 and CDR2: MNHNS, SASEGT. The CDR3 here is CASRRVMNTEAFF. CDR3 sequence (DNA): TGTGCCAGCAGGAGAGTGATGAACACTGAAGCTTTCTTT.